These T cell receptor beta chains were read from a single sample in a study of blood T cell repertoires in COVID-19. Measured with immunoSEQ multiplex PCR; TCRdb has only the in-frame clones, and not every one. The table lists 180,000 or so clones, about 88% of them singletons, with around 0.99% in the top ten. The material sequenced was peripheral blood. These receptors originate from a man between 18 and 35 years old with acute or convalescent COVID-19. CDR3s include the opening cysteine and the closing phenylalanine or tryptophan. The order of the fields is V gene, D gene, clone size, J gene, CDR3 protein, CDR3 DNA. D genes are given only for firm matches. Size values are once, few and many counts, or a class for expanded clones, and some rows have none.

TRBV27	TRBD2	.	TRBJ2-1	CASSLVTSGDYEQFF	TGTGCCAGCAGTTTAGTGACTAGCGGGGACTATGAGCAGTTCTTC
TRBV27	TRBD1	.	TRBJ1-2	CASSSSLTGGFYGYTF	TGTGCCAGCAGTTCTTCCTTGACAGGGGGCTTTTATGGCTACACCTTC
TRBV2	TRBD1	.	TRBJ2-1	CASSEGQRGNEQFF	TGTGCCAGCAGTGAGGGACAGCGAGGTAATGAGCAGTTCTTC
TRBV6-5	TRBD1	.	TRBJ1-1	CASSKGQTNTEAFF	TGTGCCAGCAGTAAGGGACAGACGAACACTGAAGCTTTCTTT
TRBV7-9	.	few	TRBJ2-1	CASSTSSYNEQFF	TGTGCCAGCAGCACGAGCTCCTACAATGAGCAGTTCTTC
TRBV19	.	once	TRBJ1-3	CASSGRGSGNTIYF	TGTGCCAGTAGCGGACGGGGCTCTGGAAACACCATATATTTT
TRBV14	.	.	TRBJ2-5	CASSRDLTVWETQYF	TGTGCCAGCTCCCGGGACTTAACCGTTTGGGAGACCCAGTACTTC
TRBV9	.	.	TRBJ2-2	CASTDPGGGELFF	TGTGCCAGCACCGACCCCGGAGGCGGGGAGCTGTTTTTT
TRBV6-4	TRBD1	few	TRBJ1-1	CASRRDSTKIEAFF	TGTGCCAGCCGTCGGGACAGCACAAAAATTGAAGCTTTCTTT
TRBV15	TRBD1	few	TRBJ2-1	CATRSGTELYNEQFF	TGTGCCACCAGGTCCGGGACAGAGCTCTACAATGAGCAGTTCTTC
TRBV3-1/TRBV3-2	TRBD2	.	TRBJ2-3	CASSPRLAGGADTQYF	TGTGCCAGCAGCCCCCGACTAGCGGGGGGCGCAGATACGCAGTATTTT
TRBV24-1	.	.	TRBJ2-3	CATSFGGASSDTQYF	TGTGCCACCAGTTTTGGAGGGGCTTCGTCAGATACGCAGTATTTT
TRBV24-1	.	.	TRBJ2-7	CATSDPGRGNLGEQYF	TGTGCCACCAGTGACCCGGGGAGGGGGAACCTTGGGGAGCAGTACTTC
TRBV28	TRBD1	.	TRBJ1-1	CASSLTGGVTEAFF	TGTGCCAGCAGTTTAACAGGGGGCGTTACTGAAGCTTTCTTT
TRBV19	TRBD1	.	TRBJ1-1	CASSFGRGQTEAFF	TGTGCCAGTAGTTTCGGCAGGGGGCAAACTGAAGCTTTCTTT
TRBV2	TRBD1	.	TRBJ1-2	CASTSDRGLGYTF	TGTGCCAGCACATCGGACAGGGGGCTTGGCTACACCTTC
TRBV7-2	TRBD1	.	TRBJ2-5	CASSMDRGYQETQYF	TGTGCCAGCAGCATGGACAGGGGATACCAAGAGACCCAGTACTTC
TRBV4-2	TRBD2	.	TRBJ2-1	CASSQESSGGLYNEQFF	TGTGCCAGCAGCCAAGAATCTAGCGGGGGCTTATACAATGAGCAGTTCTTC
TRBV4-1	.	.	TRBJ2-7	CASSQGGDYEQYF	TGCGCCAGCAGCCAAGGCGGGGACTACGAGCAGTACTTC
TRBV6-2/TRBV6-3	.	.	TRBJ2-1	CASSGTMANEQFF	TGTGCCAGCAGTGGCACTATGGCAAATGAGCAGTTCTTC
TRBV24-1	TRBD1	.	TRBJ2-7	CATSDPRTGNYEQYF	TGTGCCACCAGTGATCCCAGGACAGGGAACTACGAGCAGTACTTC
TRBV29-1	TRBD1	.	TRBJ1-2	CSVGDRGIRYGYTF	TGCAGCGTTGGGGACAGGGGAATCCGCTATGGCTACACCTTC
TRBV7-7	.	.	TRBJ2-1	CASSLAGRGENEQFF	TGTGCCAGCAGCTTAGCGGGGAGGGGGGAGAATGAGCAGTTCTTC
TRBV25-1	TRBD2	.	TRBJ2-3	CASSLGYGGGDTQYF	TGTGCCAGCAGTCTGGGTTACGGGGGGGGAGATACGCAGTATTTT
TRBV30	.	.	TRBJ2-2	CAWSVTRLGTGELFF	TGTGCCTGGAGTGTAACTAGGCTGGGCACCGGGGAGCTGTTTTTT
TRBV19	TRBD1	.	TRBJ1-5	CASSRGRDRANQPQHF	TGTGCCAGTAGTAGAGGCCGGGACAGGGCCAATCAGCCCCAGCATTTT
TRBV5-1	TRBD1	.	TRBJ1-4	CASSPRQGPDNEKLFF	TGCGCCAGCAGCCCGAGACAGGGGCCGGATAATGAAAAACTGTTTTTT
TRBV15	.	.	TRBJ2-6	CATREQGAGANVLTF	TGTGCCACCCGTGAACAGGGTGCCGGGGCCAACGTCCTGACTTTC
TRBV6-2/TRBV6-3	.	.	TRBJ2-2	CASSYRRGRSTGELFF	TGTGCCAGCAGTTACAGGCGGGGGCGGTCCACCGGGGAGCTGTTTTTT
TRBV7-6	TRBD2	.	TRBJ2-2	CASSWTSGNTGELFF	TGTGCCAGCAGCTGGACTAGCGGCAACACCGGGGAGCTGTTTTTT
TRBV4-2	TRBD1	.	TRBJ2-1	CASSQGTGGYSYNEQFF	TGTGCCAGCAGCCAAGGGACAGGGGGCTACTCCTACAATGAGCAGTTCTTC
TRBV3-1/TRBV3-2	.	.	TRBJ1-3	CASSQAQGLGSGNTIYF	TGTGCCAGCAGCCAGGCACAGGGCCTCGGGTCTGGAAACACCATATATTTT
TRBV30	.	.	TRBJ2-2	CACPGHPTGELFF	TGTGCCTGCCCGGGACACCCTACCGGGGAGCTGTTTTTT
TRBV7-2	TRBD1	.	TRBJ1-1	CASSLDRGTEAFF	TGTGCCAGCAGCCTCGACAGGGGCACTGAAGCTTTCTTT
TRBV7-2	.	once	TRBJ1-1	CASSSDRGLEAFF	TGTGCCAGCAGCTCCGACAGAGGCCTTGAAGCTTTCTTT
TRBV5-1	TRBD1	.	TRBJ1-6	CASGGDRENSPLHF	TGCGCCAGCGGTGGGGACAGGGAGAATTCACCCCTCCACTTT
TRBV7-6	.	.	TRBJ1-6	CASSLSSGNSPLHF	TGTGCCAGCAGCTTGAGCAGCGGAAATTCACCCCTCCACTTT
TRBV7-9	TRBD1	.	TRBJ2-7	CASSLEETGYLYEQYF	TGTGCCAGCAGCTTAGAAGAGACAGGGTATCTCTACGAGCAGTACTTC
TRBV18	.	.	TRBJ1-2	CASSLDRSTGYTF	TGTGCCAGCTCACTCGACAGGTCGACTGGCTACACCTTC
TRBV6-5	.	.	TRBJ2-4	CASSKGPENIQYF	TGTGCCAGCTCTAAGGGGCCGGAAAACATTCAGTACTTC
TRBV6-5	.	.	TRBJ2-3	CASSYSWDTTQYF	TGTGCCAGCAGTTACTCCTGGGACACAACGCAGTATTTT
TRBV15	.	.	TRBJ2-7	CATSRNRDYISYEQYF	TGTGCCACCAGCAGAAACAGGGATTACATCTCCTACGAGCAGTACTTC
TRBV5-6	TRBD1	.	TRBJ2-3	CASSGPTGRDTDTQYF	TGTGCCAGCAGCGGACCGACAGGGAGAGACACAGATACGCAGTATTTT
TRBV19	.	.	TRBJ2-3	CASSSGRRTDTQYF	TGTGCCAGTAGTTCAGGACGGAGGACAGATACGCAGTATTTT
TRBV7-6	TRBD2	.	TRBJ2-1	CASSLGPSGGDEQFF	TGTGCCAGCAGCTTAGGACCTAGCGGGGGTGATGAGCAGTTCTTC
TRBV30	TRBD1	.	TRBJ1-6	CAWTLGQLNSPLHF	TGTGCCTGGACTCTGGGACAGCTAAATTCACCCCTCCACTTT
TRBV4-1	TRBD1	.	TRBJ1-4	CASSQLLQGSSNEKLFF	TGCGCCAGCAGCCAACTTTTACAGGGGTCTTCTAATGAAAAACTGTTTTTT